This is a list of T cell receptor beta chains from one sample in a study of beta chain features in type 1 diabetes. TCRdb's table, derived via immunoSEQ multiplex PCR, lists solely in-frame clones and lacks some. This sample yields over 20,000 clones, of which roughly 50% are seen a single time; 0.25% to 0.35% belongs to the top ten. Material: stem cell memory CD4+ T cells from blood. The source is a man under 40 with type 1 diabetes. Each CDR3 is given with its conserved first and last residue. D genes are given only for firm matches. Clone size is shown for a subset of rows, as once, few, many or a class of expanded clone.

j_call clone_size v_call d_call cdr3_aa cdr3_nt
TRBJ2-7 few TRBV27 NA CASSSYNSYEQYF TGTGCCAGCAGTTCTTACAACTCCTACGAGCAGTACTTC
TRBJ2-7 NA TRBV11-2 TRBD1 CASSSEGQGLSYEQYF TGTGCCAGCAGCTCAGAGGGACAGGGGCTATCCTACGAGCAGTACTTC
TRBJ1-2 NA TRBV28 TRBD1 CASSLGNRGQHYGYTF TGTGCCAGCAGTTTAGGCAACAGGGGGCAGCACTATGGCTACACCTTC
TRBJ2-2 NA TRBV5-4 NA CASSLAWGANTGELFF TGTGCCAGCAGCTTGGCTTGGGGGGCGAACACCGGGGAGCTGTTTTTT
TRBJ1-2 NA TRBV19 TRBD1 CASSKRTGNYGYTF TGTGCCAGTAGTAAGAGGACAGGGAACTATGGCTACACCTTC
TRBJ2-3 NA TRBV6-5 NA CASRDTDTQYF TGTGCCAGCCGGGACACAGATACGCAGTATTTT
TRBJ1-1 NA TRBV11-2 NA CASSPPRLKNTEAFF TGTGCCAGCAGCCCCCCGCGACTGAAAAACACTGAAGCTTTCTTT
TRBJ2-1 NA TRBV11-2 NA CASSIVVPGEQFF TGTGCCAGCAGCATTGTCGTGCCAGGTGAGCAGTTCTTC
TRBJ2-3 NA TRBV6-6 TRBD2 CASSYSLAGTDTQYF TGTGCCAGCAGTTACTCGCTAGCGGGCACAGATACGCAGTATTTT
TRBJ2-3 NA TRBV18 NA CASSPGAPASTDTQYF TGTGCCAGCTCACCTGGGGCTCCGGCTAGCACAGATACGCAGTATTTT
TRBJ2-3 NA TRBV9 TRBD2 CASSVVTSGVVDTQYF TGTGCCAGCAGCGTAGTGACTAGCGGGGTCGTGGATACGCAGTATTTT
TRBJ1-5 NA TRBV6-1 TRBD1 CASSSGQGSNQPQHF TGTGCCAGCAGTTCTGGACAGGGTAGCAATCAGCCCCAGCATTTT
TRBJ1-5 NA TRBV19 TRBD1 CASSMQGGPNQPQHF TGTGCCAGTAGTATGCAGGGGGGACCTAATCAGCCCCAGCATTTT
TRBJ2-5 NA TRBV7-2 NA CASSPPGVQYF TGTGCCAGCAGCCCACCGGGAGTCCAGTACTTC
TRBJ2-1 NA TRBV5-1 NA CASSLEEGGYNEQFF TGCGCCAGCAGCTTGGAAGAGGGGGGGTACAATGAGCAGTTCTTC
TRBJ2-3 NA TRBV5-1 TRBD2 CASSWGTSGDTQYF TGCGCCAGCAGCTGGGGGACTAGCGGAGATACGCAGTATTTT
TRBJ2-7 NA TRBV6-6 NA CASSPGGYEQYF TGTGCCAGCAGCCCCGGGGGTTACGAGCAGTACTTC
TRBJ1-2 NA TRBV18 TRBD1 CASSPPDRGFGGYTF TGTGCCAGCTCACCTCCGGACAGGGGGTTTGGGGGCTACACCTTC
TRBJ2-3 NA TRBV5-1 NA CASSPGQNTDTQYF TGCGCCAGCAGCCCTGGACAGAACACAGATACGCAGTATTTT
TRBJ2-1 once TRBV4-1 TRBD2 CASSQVGLAVNEQFF TGCGCCAGCAGCCAAGTGGGACTAGCGGTCAATGAGCAGTTCTTC
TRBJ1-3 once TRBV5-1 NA CASSLGARISGNTIYF TGCGCCAGCAGCTTGGGGGCCAGAATCTCTGGAAACACCATATATTTT
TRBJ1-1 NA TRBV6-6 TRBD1 CASSYSTGDTEAFF TGTGCCAGCAGTTACTCCACAGGGGACACTGAAGCTTTCTTT
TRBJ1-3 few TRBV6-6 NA CASRTAQGYTIYF TGTGCCAGCAGAACCGCCCAGGGATACACCATATATTTT
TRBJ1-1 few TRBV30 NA CAWSVFGTKNTEAFF TGTGCCTGGAGTGTATTTGGGACAAAGAACACTGAAGCTTTCTTT
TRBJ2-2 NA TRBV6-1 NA CASVATHNTGELFF TGTGCCAGCGTTGCGACACATAACACCGGGGAGCTGTTTTTT
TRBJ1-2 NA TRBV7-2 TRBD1 CASSRQGARDGYTF TGTGCCAGCAGCCGACAGGGGGCGCGGGATGGCTACACCTTC
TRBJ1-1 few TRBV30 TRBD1 CAWTQGTGSAFF TGTGCCTGGACTCAAGGGACAGGGAGCGCTTTCTTT
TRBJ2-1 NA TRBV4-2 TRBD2 CASSPDGLAGGNNEQFF TGTGCCAGCAGCCCCGACGGACTAGCGGGAGGGAACAATGAGCAGTTCTTC
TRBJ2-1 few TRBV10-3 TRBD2 CAISALTGLAGERSDNEQFF TGTGCCATCAGCGCATTAACGGGACTAGCGGGAGAGCGGTCTGACAATGAGCAGTTCTTC
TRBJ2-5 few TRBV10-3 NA CAISETGGEETQYF TGTGCCATCAGTGAAACCGGGGGAGAAGAGACCCAGTACTTC
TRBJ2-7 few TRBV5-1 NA CASSSDSYSYEQYF TGCGCCAGCAGCTCTGACAGCTACTCCTACGAGCAGTACTTC
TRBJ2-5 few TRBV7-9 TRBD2 CAPERGGETQYF TGTGCCCCCGAACGGGGGGGGGAGACCCAGTACTTC
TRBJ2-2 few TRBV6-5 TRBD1 CASSSGQGNTGELFF TGTGCCAGCAGTTCGGGACAGGGGAACACCGGGGAGCTGTTTTTT
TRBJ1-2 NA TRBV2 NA CASSEARYGYTF TGTGCCAGCAGTGAAGCGCGATATGGCTACACCTTC
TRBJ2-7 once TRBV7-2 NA CASSLFIRSPDYEQYF TGTGCCAGCAGCTTATTTATAAGGAGTCCTGACTACGAGCAGTACTTC
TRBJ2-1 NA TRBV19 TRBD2 CASSIRASGKTDEQFF TGTGCCAGTAGTATCCGGGCTAGCGGGAAGACCGATGAGCAGTTCTTC
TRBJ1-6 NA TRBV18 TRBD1 CASSPPGQGSSLHF TGTGCCAGCTCACCACCGGGACAGGGCTCGTCCCTCCACTTT
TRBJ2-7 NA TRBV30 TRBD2 CAWNNGGSSYEQYF TGTGCCTGGAATAACGGGGGGAGCTCCTACGAGCAGTACTTC
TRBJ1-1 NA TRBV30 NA CAWSGQLNTEAFF TGTGCCTGGAGTGGACAGCTGAACACTGAAGCTTTCTTT
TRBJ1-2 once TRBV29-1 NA CSVEGQPGDGYTF TGCAGCGTTGAAGGTCAACCAGGGGACGGCTACACCTTC
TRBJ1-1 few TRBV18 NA CASSRAPVAGETEAFF TGTGCCAGCTCGAGGGCCCCAGTGGCCGGGGAAACTGAAGCTTTCTTT
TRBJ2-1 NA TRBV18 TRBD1 CASSSTGGAYNEQFF TGTGCCAGCTCATCTACAGGGGGCGCCTACAATGAGCAGTTCTTC
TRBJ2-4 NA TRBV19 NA CASSYRSASLAKNIQYF TGTGCCAGTAGTTATAGATCCGCTTCTTTAGCCAAAAACATTCAGTACTTC
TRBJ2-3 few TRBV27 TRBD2 CASSPRVAGVYTDTQYF TGTGCCAGCAGTCCTCGGGTAGCGGGAGTCTACACAGATACGCAGTATTTT